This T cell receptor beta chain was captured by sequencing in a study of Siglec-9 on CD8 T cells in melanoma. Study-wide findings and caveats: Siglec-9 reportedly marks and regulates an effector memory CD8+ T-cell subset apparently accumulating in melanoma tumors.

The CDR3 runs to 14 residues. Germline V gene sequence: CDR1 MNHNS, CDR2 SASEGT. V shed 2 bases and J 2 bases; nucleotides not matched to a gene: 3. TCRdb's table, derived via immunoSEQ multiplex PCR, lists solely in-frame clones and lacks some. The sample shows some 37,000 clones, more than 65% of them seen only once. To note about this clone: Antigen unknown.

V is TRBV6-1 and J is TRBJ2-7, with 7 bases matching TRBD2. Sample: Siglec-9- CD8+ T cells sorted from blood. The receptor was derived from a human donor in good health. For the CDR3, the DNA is TGTGCCAGCAGTGAATGGGAGGGCGCCTACGAGCAGTACTTC. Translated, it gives CASSEWEGAYEQYF.